This entry features one T cell receptor (beta chain) sequence. The antigen remains undetermined. The CDR3 covers 14 residues. Trimming took 4 bases from V and 6 from J; bases not matched to a gene: 3. CDR1 is LNHDA and CDR2 is SQIVND in the germline V gene (reference sequence). The data were produced by immunoSEQ multiplex PCR, yet TCRdb's version contains in-frame clones alone and is incomplete. This table has under 150,000 clones, 65% to 90% appearing once. The sample originates from a study of T cell responses to AZD1222 COVID-19 vaccine. Findings and limits, study-wide: Elevations in Spike-specific TCR breadth and depth followed administration of two AZD1222 doses. Donors skewed white British and female; clonal diversity was possibly underestimated. Sampled repertoires all dated from after the peak T cell response.

The clonotype originates from an adult who received the AZD1222 COVID-19 vaccine. The sequences come from peripheral blood, collected 28 days after the second AZD1222 dose. V gene TRBV19 combines with J gene TRBJ1-6, with 7 bases identical to TRBD1. The DNA for the CDR3 is TGTGCCAGTAGTAAGGGACAGACTAATTCACCCCTCCACTTT. It specifies CASSKGQTNSPLHF.